This T cell receptor beta chain was identified in a study of regulatory T cells. Study-wide results and caveats: Shannon entropy was nonsignificantly lower in patient CD8+ T cells than control CD8+ cells. Regulatory T cells showed the strongest V-J pair restriction and V/J gene skewing among patient repertoires.

The primer mix had 52 TRBV and 13 TRBJ primers. Assay used: immunoSEQ multiplex PCR; TCRdb lists only in-frame clones, some missing. The sample gives approximately 9,300 clones, approximately 80% of which show up once; roughly a tenth is in the top ten. All CD3G-deficient patients showed autoimmunity, more severe in two. About this clone itself: As yet, its antigen is unknown.

This TCR came from a person aged 18-29 years with CD3G deficiency. The sequenced material came from CD8+ T cells sorted from blood.

CDR3 sequence: CASGTSGPYNEQFF. CDR3 bases: TGTGCCAGCGGGACTAGCGGACCCTACAATGAGCAGTTCTTC. The chain couples TRBV7-9 to TRBJ2-1, with 11 bases lining up with TRBD2. The CDR3 consists of 14 residues. J gave up 2 bases and V 8 bases, and 2 bases lay outside the gene matches. Germline V lookup: CDR1 SEHNR, CDR2 FQNEAQ (reference sequence).